The source of this T cell receptor (beta chain) is a study of T cell responses to AZD1222 COVID-19 vaccine. As for the study in general: The study pooled second doses at about 4 or about 12 weeks.

Study outcomes and limitations: Only a handful of AZD1222 recipients were seropositive at baseline. Donors, mostly white British, included more females; clonal diversity was possibly underestimated. Every sample of the repertoires postdated the peak T cell response.

Worth noting for this clone: Its specificity is not known.

Germline V gives CDR1 LGHDT, CDR2 YNNKEL (reference sequence). Trimming cost V 3 bases and J 3 bases, with 6 bases left between them. The CDR3 runs 12 residues. Sequencing used immunoSEQ multiplex PCR; TCRdb keeps in-frame clones, though not all of them. The sample carries 90,000 to 130,000 clones, 70% to 90% recorded once. The rearrangement joins TRBV3-1 (or the pseudogene TRBV3-2) to TRBJ2-7; either TRBD1 or TRBD2 may fit D (5 bases each). Specimen: peripheral blood, collected on day 0 of AZD1222 vaccination. This clonotype was obtained from an adult in good health. CDR3 sequence (DNA): TGTGCCAGCAGCCAGAGGGGCTACGAGCAGTACTTC. Protein product: CASSQRGYEQYF.